This record concerns one TCR beta chain sequence. This record comes from a study of chemoradiotherapy in HPV16-positive cancers. This CDR3 has 16 amino acids. V lost 7 bases and J lost 2, with 18 bases in between. From germline, CDR1 is LNHDA and CDR2 SQIVND (reference sequence). Only in-frame clones appear in the TCRdb table, and some are missing; sequencing was by immunoSEQ multiplex PCR. The sample has 5,700 or so clones, more than 65% seen once; the top ten hold about 8.2%. The sequence derives from a human donor with HPV-associated anogenital cancer. Sequenced here: tumor tissue, sampled from a patient who underwent chemoradiotherapy. V gene TRBV19 combines with J gene TRBJ1-3; maybe TRBD1 (6 bases). The CDR3 region is CASTVGQKNAGNTIYF. The CDR3 nucleotides are TGTGCCAGTACAGTTGGACAGAAAAATGCTGGAAACACCATATATTTT.